Listed below are T cell receptor beta chains from one sample, sequenced in a study of blood T cells in healthy people across ages. Via MiXCR, TCRdb re-called the 5' RACE reads, giving one row per CDR3 protein. The table has around 800,000 distinct CDR3 sequences, roughly 25% seen once. The same sample was also used in a study of T cells of mothers and their children.

Sequenced sample: blood. These receptors all come from a boy younger than 18 in good health. CDR3s include the opening cysteine and the closing phenylalanine or tryptophan. The D gene is left open where the match is weak. The size entry is marked missing in some rows and otherwise reads once, few, many or a size class.

clone_size d_call j_call v_call cdr3_nt cdr3_aa
few TRBD1 TRBJ1-2 TRBV7-9 TGTGCCAGCAGCTGGGCCGGACAGGGGGTAAATGGCTACACCTTC CASSWAGQGVNGYTF
- TRBD1 TRBJ2-1 TRBV5-1 TGCGCCAGCAGCTTGAGGCCATCAGGGGGAGCCCCCTACAATGAGCAGTTCTTC CASSLRPSGGAPYNEQFF
few TRBD1 TRBJ1-2 TRBV7-2 TGTGCCAGCAGCTTAGGAGACCAGGGGGCGCCCGGCTACACCTTC CASSLGDQGAPGYTF
many - TRBJ2-1 TRBV5-1 TGCGCCAGCAGCTTGGTGGGGGGGCCCTACAATGAGCAGTTCTTC CASSLVGGPYNEQFF
few - TRBJ2-5 TRBV29-1 TGCAGCGCATACGACGGTGTTCAAGAGACCCAGTACTTC CSAYDGVQETQYF
few TRBD2 TRBJ2-3 TRBV29-1 TGCAGCGTTGAGCGGGGGGCTGCAGATACGCAGTATTTT CSVERGAADTQYF
once - TRBJ2-1 TRBV5-1 TGCGCCAGCAGCTTGCCTGGAGTATCTGTGCAGTTCTTC CASSLPGVSVQFF
few TRBD1 TRBJ2-1 TRBV29-1 TGCAGCGTCGGGACAGTAGATAATGAGCAGTTCTTC CSVGTVDNEQFF
- - TRBJ1-2 TRBV18 TGTGCCAGCTCACCAGACTCTGGCTATGGCTACACCTTC CASSPDSGYGYTF
- - TRBJ2-7 TRBV4-1 TGCGCCAGCAGCCAAGATGATGGGGGGTCGGGCTACGAGCAGTACTTC CASSQDDGGSGYEQYF
many TRBD2 TRBJ2-7 TRBV6-5 TGCGCCAGCAGCTACAGCGGGAGCTCCTACGAGCAGTACTTC CASSYSGSSYEQYF
few - TRBJ1-4 TRBV7-9 TGTGCCAGCAGCCAGGGACGGGGACGCGATGAAAAACTGTTTTTT CASSQGRGRDEKLFF
few TRBD1 TRBJ2-5 TRBV5-1 TGCGCCAGCAGCTTAGGGAACAGGGGGAATATGGAGACCCAGTACTTC CASSLGNRGNMETQYF
few - TRBJ1-1 TRBV6-5 TGTGCCAGCAGTCCGGACAGCTTATACACTGAAGCTTTCTTT CASSPDSLYTEAFF
few - TRBJ2-7 TRBV5-6 TGTGCCAGCAGCTCCGGAATATGGAACGACGAGCAGTACTTC CASSSGIWNDEQYF
- TRBD1 TRBJ1-2 TRBV12-3/TRBV12-4 TGTGCCAGCGGGACAGGGAGGTTTACGAACTATGGCTACACCTTC CASGTGRFTNYGYTF
- - TRBJ1-2 TRBV5-5 TGTGCCAGCAGCTTCCCCGGGACCCCCGGCTACACCTTC CASSFPGTPGYTF
- TRBD1 TRBJ1-1 TRBV7-6 TGTGCCAGCAGCTTAGGCAGGGGGGGGGTAGACACTGAAGCTTTCTTT CASSLGRGGVDTEAFF
few - TRBJ2-5 TRBV6-6 TGTGCCAGCATTCGGGACCGGGCCCCAGAGACCCAGTACTTC CASIRDRAPETQYF
- - TRBJ1-3 TRBV29-1 TGCAGCGTTGAGGGGGGCGCAACCGGTAACACCATATATTTT CSVEGGATGNTIYF
few - TRBJ1-4 TRBV28 TGTGCCAGCAAAAGCGGGAATGAAAAACTGTTTTTT CASKSGNEKLFF
few - TRBJ2-7 TRBV6-5 TGTGCCAGCAGCCGCGGGACCGGCGAGCAGTACTTC CASSRGTGEQYF
- TRBD2 TRBJ2-5 TRBV5-1 TGCGCCAGCAGTCGAACAACTACTAGCGACCAAGAGACCCAGCACTTC CASSRTTTSDQETQHF
- TRBD2 TRBJ2-1 TRBV10-2 TGCGCCAGCAGGACTAGCGTGGGCTCCTACAATGAGCAGTTCTTC CASRTSVGSYNEQFF
- - TRBJ2-7 TRBV29-1 TGCAGCGTTGGGTCTGGGGCAGTGTACGAGCAGTACTTC CSVGSGAVYEQYF
- - TRBJ2-7 TRBV5-1 TGCGCCAGCAGCTTGAGTGGGAATGTCTACGAGCAGTACTTC CASSLSGNVYEQYF
- - TRBJ2-5 TRBV11-1 TGTGCCAGCAGCCTAAATAGGGGTCGGCAAGAGACCCAGTACTTC CASSLNRGRQETQYF
few TRBD2 TRBJ2-7 TRBV7-2 TGTGCCAGCAGCTTAGTGCTAGCGGGGGCGAGAGGAGAGCAGTACTTC CASSLVLAGARGEQYF
- - TRBJ2-7 TRBV29-1 TGCAGCGTTGGGACTTCTGCCTACTACGAGCAGTACTTC CSVGTSAYYEQYF
few TRBD2 TRBJ2-5 TRBV6-6 TGTGCCAGCAGGCGAACCGGGGGGGATTTGTCGGAGACCCAGTACTTC CASRRTGGDLSETQYF
- - TRBJ1-3 TRBV30 TGTGCCTGGAGTGTAACAGCCTTCTCTGGAAACACCATATATTTT CAWSVTAFSGNTIYF
- - TRBJ2-5 TRBV7-9 TGTGCCAGCAGCTTAATTGTTGGGGGCCAGTCGCAAGAGACCCAGTACTTC CASSLIVGGQSQETQYF
- - TRBJ1-5 TRBV29-1 TGCAGCGTTGGAGCATCGAGTCAGCCCCAGCATTTT CSVGASSQPQHF
- - TRBJ2-7 TRBV20-1 TGCAGTGCTAGAGGACGCTCGACCTACGAGCAGTACTTC CSARGRSTYEQYF
- - TRBJ2-2 TRBV5-1 TGCGCCAGCAGCTTGGCTAGCAGCACCGGGGAGCTGTTTTTT CASSLASSTGELFF
once - TRBJ1-2 TRBV4-2 TGTGCCAGCAGCCAAGAAGAGGTGGGGGGAGGGAACTATGGCTACACCTTC CASSQEEVGGGNYGYTF
few TRBD2 TRBJ2-1 TRBV7-8 TGTGCCAGCAGCCCCGGACTAGGCCCGGGGAATGAGCAGTTCTTC CASSPGLGPGNEQFF
few - TRBJ2-1 TRBV7-8 TGTGCCAGCAGCTTAGGAGTTTGGCGGAGCTACAATGAGCAGTTCTTC CASSLGVWRSYNEQFF
many - TRBJ2-7 TRBV5-1 TGCGCCAGCAGCCCCTATTCCAGGGCCTACGAGCAGTACTTC CASSPYSRAYEQYF
- - TRBJ2-5 TRBV10-3 TGTGCCATCAGTGTGCAGGATCGAGAGACCCAGTACTTC CAISVQDRETQYF
- TRBD1 TRBJ2-1 TRBV6-5 TGTGCCAGCAGTCCCCCGGGGACAGGGAAGAATGAGCAGTTCTTC CASSPPGTGKNEQFF